The 14 T cell receptor beta chains given below trace back to one sample, sequenced in a study of Tregs in tolerant kidney transplant recipients. Related graft donors supplied nonmyeloablative bone marrow transplants, and mixed chimerism was transient. Measured with immunoSEQ multiplex PCR; TCRdb has only the in-frame clones, and not every one. Found here are approximately 81,000 clones, 90% to 95% of them singletons; the top ten hold roughly 1.4%. Material: CD4+ T cells from blood (PBMCs), obtained 24 months after the transplant. Receptors were obtained from a human patient who received a combined kidney and bone marrow transplant. Some T cells may be transferred from the graft donor.

This chain links TRBV30 with TRBJ1-5, with D uncertain. Germline CDR1 is GTSNPN and CDR2 is SVGIG (reference sequence). The CDR3 totals 14 residues. The germline V and J ends were trimmed by 3 bases and 6 bases, with 15 bases remaining between them. The CDR3 spells CAWSEWRAGQPQHF. The CDR3 DNA reads as TGTGCCTGGAGCGAGTGGCGAGCGGGTCAGCCCCAGCATTTT.

Concerning this clone: The sample has other DNA sequences that encode this CDR3 too. The V gene is TRBV7-3, the J gene TRBJ2-3; 13 nucleotides align to TRBD2. Germline CDR1 is SGHTA and CDR2 is FQGTGA. The CDR3 is 16 amino acids. The junction had 3 bases not matched to a gene; V was cut back by 5 bases and J by 1 base. CDR3 sequence: CASSIGLAGGTDTQYF. The CDR3 nucleotides are TGTGCCAGCAGCATAGGACTAGCGGGGGGCACAGATACGCAGTATTTT.

The rearrangement links TRBV5-6 to TRBJ1-2, with D possibly TRBD1 on 5 matching bases. V lost 1 base to trimming and J lost 4 bases, with 8 bases between them. The CDR3 is 13 amino acids. CDR1 is SGHDT, CDR2 YYEEEE, per germline. CDR3 residues: CASSLTGVYGYTF. CDR3 DNA sequence: TGTGCCAGCAGCTTGACAGGAGTCTATGGCTACACCTTC.

This clone came up once. The chain combines TRBV12-5 with TRBJ2-2; perhaps TRBD2 as D (6 bases). Germline CDR1 LGHNT, CDR2 FRNRAP. The CDR3 runs to 17 residues. The V and J ends lost 0 bases and 5 bases respectively, with 16 bases between them. The CDR3 sequence: CASGLVLGSFGTGELFF. The DNA of the CDR3 is TGTGCTAGTGGTTTGGTACTCGGGAGCTTTGGTACCGGGGAGCTGTTTTTT.

The J gene is TRBJ2-3, the V gene TRBV5-6, with D perhaps matching TRBD1 (5 bases). This CDR3 is built from 15 residues. V lost 3 bases to trimming and J lost 2 bases, with 13 bases between them. Germline values: CDR1 SGHDT, CDR2 YYEEEE. CDR3: CASSWGVVNTDTQYF. CDR3 DNA: TGTGCCAGCAGCTGGGGCGTCGTGAACACAGATACGCAGTATTTT. Full variable domain (outside the CDR3, taken from reference TRBV5-6 and TRBJ2-3): DAGVTQSPTHLIKTRGQQVTLRCSPKSGHDTVSWYQQALGQGPQFIFQYYEEEERQRGNFPDRFSGHQFPNYSSELNVNALLLGDSALYLCASSWGVVNTDTQYFGPGTRLTVL.

The rearrangement links TRBV6-1 to TRBJ2-3, with TRBD2 identical over 8 bases. Germline V gene data show CDR1 as MNHNS and CDR2 as SASEGT. The CDR3 extends over 15 amino acids. Trimming cost V 6 bases and J 0 bases; bases outside gene matches: 5. The CDR3 region has the DNA TGTGCCAGCAGAGTACTAGCGGCTAGCACAGATACGCAGTATTTT. It encodes CASRVLAASTDTQYF.

The rearrangement links TRBV7-2 to TRBJ2-3; D ambiguous. V lost 5 bases, J lost 5 bases, and 8 bases lay in between. CDR1 SGHTA and CDR2 FQGNSA come from the germline V gene. The length of the CDR3 is 12 residues. CDR3 DNA sequence: TGTGCCAGCAGCAACCTCGGAGATACGCAGTATTTT. Translated, it gives CASSNLGDTQYF.

The chain couples TRBV7-2 to TRBJ2-7; 12 bases map to TRBD2. Trimming cost V 5 bases and J 4 bases; bases outside gene matches: 6. The V gene's germline CDR1 is SGHTA and CDR2 FQGNSA. The CDR3 length is 15 residues. Here the CDR3 DNA reads TGTGCCAGCAGCCGTACTAGCGGGGGGCCTTACGAGCAGTACTTC. Protein sequence: CASSRTSGGPYEQYF.

The rearrangement links TRBV25-1 to TRBJ1-6; tentative D call: TRBD1 (6 bases). CDR1 is MGHDK, CDR2 SYGVNS, per germline. The CDR3 contains 12 residues. V was shortened by 6 bases and J by 10 bases, with 10 bases between the two germline ends. The CDR3 protein is CASRQQGSPLHF. DNA for the CDR3: TGTGCCAGCAGACAACAGGGATCACCCCTCCACTTT.

J is TRBJ1-4 and V is TRBV19; the match to TRBD1 covers 8 bases. With 4 bases clipped from V and 4 bases from J, the junction kept 5 bases outside the gene matches. CDR1 is LNHDA, CDR2 SQIVND, per germline (reference sequence). CDR3 length: 15 residues. CDR3 in DNA: TGTGCCAGTAGTAACCACAGGGGGTTTAATGAAAAACTGTTTTTT. As protein: CASSNHRGFNEKLFF.

Here the CDR3 DNA reads TGTGCCAGCAGTCGTGACAGGGTGGGTGGCTACACCTTC. This sequence encodes CASSRDRVGGYTF. The chain carries TRBV27 and TRBJ1-2; 7 bases fit TRBD1. The CDR3 sequence is 13 residues long. Looked up from germline, CDR1 is MNHEY and CDR2 is SMNVEV (reference sequence). Losses at the gene ends were 5 bases for V and 7 bases for J; bases not matched to a gene: 7.

In this sample, this clone turned up once. The chain combines TRBV27 with TRBJ2-2, with 12 bases fitting TRBD2. The J segment lost 5 bases and the V segment lost 5 bases, leaving 3 bases of the junction unmatched. CDR1 is MNHEY, CDR2 SMNVEV, per germline (reference sequence). This CDR3 is 15 amino acids long. The CDR3: CASSGLAGSTGELFF. The DNA for the CDR3 is TGTGCCAGCAGTGGACTAGCGGGATCTACCGGGGAGCTGTTTTTT.

In the case of this clone: Other DNA sequences in this specimen translate into the identical CDR3. The chain uses TRBV7-3 and TRBJ2-5; D possibly corresponds to TRBD2 (6 bases). From germline, CDR1 is SGHTA and CDR2 FQGTGA. V gave up 2 bases and J gave up 4 bases, with 8 bases separating them. The CDR3 totals 13 residues. CDR3: CASSLSGVETQYF. CDR3 sequence (DNA): TGTGCCAGCAGCTTATCGGGGGTAGAGACCCAGTACTTC.

This clone was recorded only once. The rearrangement uses TRBV29-1 and TRBJ1-1, with TRBD1 as a possible D gene (5 bases). Germline V gene lookup returns CDR1 SQVTM and CDR2 ANQGSEA. The CDR3 is made up of 14 amino acids. Deletions cut 1 base from V and 6 bases from J, with 15 bases between. The CDR3 DNA is TGCAGCGTTGAAGGGGTCAGGGCGGACGCTGAAGCTTTCTTT. Translation gives CSVEGVRADAEAFF. Supplemented by reference TRBV29-1 and TRBJ1-1, the full variable domain reads SAVISQKPSRDICQRGTSLTIQCQVDSQVTMMFWYRQQPGQSLTLIATANQGSEATYESGFVIDKFPISRPNLTFSTLTVSNMSPEDSSIYLCSVEGVRADAEAFFGQGTRLTVV.